Listed below are T cell receptor beta chains from one sample, sequenced in a study of cytomegalovirus exposure and HLA in healthy donors. Produced via immunoSEQ multiplex PCR; TCRdb's table is partial and in-frame only. The repertoire holds approximately 130,000 clones, with about two thirds as singletons. The material sequenced was PBMCs. The source of these receptors is a woman aged 55-69 years in good health and CMV-seropositive. The CDR3 runs from the conserved cysteine through the conserved F or W. The D gene is left open where the match is weak. Expanded clones are given a class, and other clones once, few, many or no size at all.

cdr3_aa cdr3_nt d_call j_call clone_size v_call
CASTAAGGQETQYF TGTGCCAGCACCGCCGCGGGGGGGCAGGAGACCCAGTACTTC TRBD2 TRBJ2-5 - TRBV7-8
CASSSGQLENQPQHF TGTGCCAGCAGTTCCGGACAGTTAGAGAATCAGCCCCAGCATTTT - TRBJ1-5 - TRBV5-8
CASSLGLAGRSDTQYF TGCGCCAGCAGCTTGGGACTAGCGGGGCGGTCAGATACGCAGTATTTT TRBD2 TRBJ2-3 few TRBV5-1
CASMFSGTSGETQYF TGTGCCAGCATGTTTTCCGGGACTAGCGGCGAGACCCAGTACTTC TRBD2 TRBJ2-5 - TRBV6-5
CATKSRGPTDTQYF TGTGCCACCAAATCGCGGGGGCCCACAGATACGCAGTATTTT - TRBJ2-3 - TRBV15
CASSIAARVGEQYF TGTGCCAGTAGTATAGCTGCCAGGGTGGGAGAGCAGTACTTC - TRBJ2-7 - TRBV19
CASSFGQGALANEKLFF TGCGCCAGCAGCTTTGGACAGGGGGCGCTGGCTAATGAAAAACTGTTTTTT TRBD1 TRBJ1-4 - TRBV5-1
CASSPMSFSGLAGATTDTQYF TGTGCCAGCTCACCAATGAGTTTTTCCGGACTAGCGGGGGCGACCACAGATACGCAGTATTTT TRBD2 TRBJ2-3 - TRBV18
CASGSGAGTNEKLFF TGTGCCAGCGGGTCAGGCGCTGGAACTAATGAAAAACTGTTTTTT - TRBJ1-4 - TRBV6-1
CASSGEKEGETQYF TGTGCCAGCAGCGGGGAGAAGGAAGGCGAGACCCAGTACTTC - TRBJ2-5 - TRBV7-9
CANYRDRNYGYTF TGTGCCAATTACAGGGACAGGAACTATGGCTACACCTTC TRBD1 TRBJ1-2 - TRBV19
CASSAGPSTDTQYF TGTGCCAGCAGTGCGGGGCCCAGCACAGATACGCAGTATTTT - TRBJ2-3 - TRBV27
CASTDQGADYNEQFF TGTGCCAGCACAGACCAGGGGGCTGACTACAATGAGCAGTTCTTC TRBD1 TRBJ2-1 - TRBV9
CASSPRQASNEKLFF TGTGCCAGCAGTCCGCGACAGGCAAGTAATGAAAAACTGTTTTTT - TRBJ1-4 few TRBV2
CASLGGARTGELFF TGTGCCAGCCTCGGGGGAGCAAGGACCGGGGAGCTGTTTTTT - TRBJ2-2 once TRBV28
CASSLSSMNTEAFF TGTGCCAGCAGCTTATCGAGCATGAACACTGAAGCTTTCTTT - TRBJ1-1 once TRBV7-9
CASSLTTGSNYGYTF TGTGCCAGCAGCCTAACGACAGGGTCTAACTATGGCTACACCTTC TRBD1 TRBJ1-2 - TRBV7-9
CASRVPTGTVRDNSNQPQHF TGTGCCAGTAGAGTACCGACAGGGACAGTAAGGGATAATAGCAATCAGCCCCAGCATTTT TRBD1 TRBJ1-5 few TRBV19
CASSIDSGFGEQFF TGTGCCAGTAGTATAGATTCGGGGTTCGGGGAGCAGTTCTTC - TRBJ2-1 - TRBV19
CASSRQGINEQYF TGTGCCAGCAGCCGACAGGGGATCAACGAGCAGTACTTC TRBD1 TRBJ2-7 - TRBV28
CASRGHLSPLHF TGTGCCAGCAGGGGACACTTGTCACCCCTCCACTTT - TRBJ1-6 - TRBV6-4
CASRSTGGSYNEQFF TGTGCCAGCAGAAGTACAGGGGGATCCTACAATGAGCAGTTCTTC TRBD1 TRBJ2-1 once TRBV5-6
CASSLRTGTLYEQYF TGTGCCAGCAGCTTAAGGACAGGAACACTCTACGAGCAGTACTTC TRBD1 TRBJ2-7 - TRBV7-8
CASSQFRVGETQYF TGCGCCAGCAGCCAGTTCAGGGTCGGGGAGACCCAGTACTTC - TRBJ2-5 - TRBV4-1